Presented here are 2 T cell receptor beta chains from one specimen sequenced in a study of memory CD4+ T cells and cytomegalovirus serostatus. Here immunoSEQ multiplex PCR was the method, and the copy in TCRdb shows in-frame clones only, minus some. The sample shows over 60,000 clones, approximately 85% of them seen only once. Single viable CD3+CD4+CD8-CD45RO+ cells were sorted as the memory CD4+ T cells. Sequencing was carried out using memory CD4+ T cells from blood. Receptor source: an adult in good health and CMV-seronegative.

This clone occurred once. The chain recombines TRBV2 with TRBJ1-5; D call uncertain. Germline V CDR1 and CDR2: SNHLY, FYNNEI. The CDR3 totals 12 residues. V lost 8 bases, J lost 6 bases, and 11 bases lay in between. CDR3 sequence: CASASEVQPQHF. The CDR3 DNA sequence: TGTGCCAGCGCAAGTGAGGTTCAGCCCCAGCATTTT. Based on the CDR3 plus reference TRBV2 and TRBJ1-5, the full variable domain is EPEVTQTPSHQVTQMGQEVILRCVPISNHLYFYWYRQILGQKVEFLVSFYNNEISEKSEIFDDQFSVERPDGSNFTLKIRSTKLEDSAMYFCASASEVQPQHFGDGTRLSIL.

The chain is built from TRBV5-5 and TRBJ2-1; 10 bases match TRBD1. With 1 base clipped from V and 9 bases from J, the junction kept 7 bases outside the gene matches. This CDR3 has 15 amino acids. Germline V lookup: CDR1 SGHKS, CDR2 YYEKEE (reference sequence). In nucleotides, the CDR3 is TGTGCCAGCAGCTTGTCAGGACAGGGGGGCAGTGAGCAGTTCTTC. Translating gives CASSLSGQGGSEQFF.